The text below deals with one TCR beta chain. CDR1 is SGHVS and CDR2 is FQNEAQ in the germline V gene. V gave up 5 bases and J gave up 6 bases; unmatched junction bases: 11. The CDR3 spans 15 residues. These data are taken from a study of OX40 agonist ivuxolimab in advanced cancers. Study summary: The drug used for patients, ivuxolimab, was an agonistic anti-OX40 (CD134) antibody.

TCRdb keeps only in-frame clones here, not all; method: immunoSEQ multiplex PCR. Of around 83,000 clones in the sample, roughly nine tenths were seen once. J is TRBJ1-2 and V is TRBV7-8; 8 nucleotides align to TRBD1. The sequencing used CD4+ or CD8+ T cells sorted from blood, collected in a trial of the OX40 agonist ivuxolimab. This clonotype was sampled from an adult with an advanced solid tumor such as melanoma, head and neck, liver or kidney cancer. CDR3 nucleotide sequence: TGTGCCAGCAGCCCGCGGGGACAGGCCACTGATGGCTACACCTTC. This translates into CASSPRGQATDGYTF.